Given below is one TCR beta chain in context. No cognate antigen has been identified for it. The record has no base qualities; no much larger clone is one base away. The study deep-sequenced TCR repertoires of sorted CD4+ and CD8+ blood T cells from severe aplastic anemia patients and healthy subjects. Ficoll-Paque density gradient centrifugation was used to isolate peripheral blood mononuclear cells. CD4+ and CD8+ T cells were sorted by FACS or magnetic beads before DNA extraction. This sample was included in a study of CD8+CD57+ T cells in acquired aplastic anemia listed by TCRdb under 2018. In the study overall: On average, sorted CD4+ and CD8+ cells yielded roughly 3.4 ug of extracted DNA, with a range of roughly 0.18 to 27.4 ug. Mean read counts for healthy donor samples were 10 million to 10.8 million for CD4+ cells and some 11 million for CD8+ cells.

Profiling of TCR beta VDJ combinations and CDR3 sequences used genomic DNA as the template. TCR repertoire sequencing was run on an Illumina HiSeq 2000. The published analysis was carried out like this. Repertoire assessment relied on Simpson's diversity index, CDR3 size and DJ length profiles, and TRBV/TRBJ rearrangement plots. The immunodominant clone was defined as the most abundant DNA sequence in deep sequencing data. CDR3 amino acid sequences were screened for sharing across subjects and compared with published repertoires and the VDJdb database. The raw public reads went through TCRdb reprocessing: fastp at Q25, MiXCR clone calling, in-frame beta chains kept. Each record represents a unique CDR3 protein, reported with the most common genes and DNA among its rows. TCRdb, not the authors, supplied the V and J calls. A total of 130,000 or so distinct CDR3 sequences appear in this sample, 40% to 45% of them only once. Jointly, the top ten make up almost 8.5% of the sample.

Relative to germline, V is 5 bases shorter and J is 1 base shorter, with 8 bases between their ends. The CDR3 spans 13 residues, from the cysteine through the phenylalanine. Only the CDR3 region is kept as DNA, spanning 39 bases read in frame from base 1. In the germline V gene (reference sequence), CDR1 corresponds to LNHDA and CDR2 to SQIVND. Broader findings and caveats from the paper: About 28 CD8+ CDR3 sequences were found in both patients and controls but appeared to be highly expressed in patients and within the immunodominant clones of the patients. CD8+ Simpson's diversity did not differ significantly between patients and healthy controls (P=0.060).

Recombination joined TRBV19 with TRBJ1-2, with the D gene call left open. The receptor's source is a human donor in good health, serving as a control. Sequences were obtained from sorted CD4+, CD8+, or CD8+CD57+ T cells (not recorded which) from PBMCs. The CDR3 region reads CASSGGINYGYTF. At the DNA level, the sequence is TGTGCCAGTAGTGGAGGGATTAACTATGGCTACACCTTC.